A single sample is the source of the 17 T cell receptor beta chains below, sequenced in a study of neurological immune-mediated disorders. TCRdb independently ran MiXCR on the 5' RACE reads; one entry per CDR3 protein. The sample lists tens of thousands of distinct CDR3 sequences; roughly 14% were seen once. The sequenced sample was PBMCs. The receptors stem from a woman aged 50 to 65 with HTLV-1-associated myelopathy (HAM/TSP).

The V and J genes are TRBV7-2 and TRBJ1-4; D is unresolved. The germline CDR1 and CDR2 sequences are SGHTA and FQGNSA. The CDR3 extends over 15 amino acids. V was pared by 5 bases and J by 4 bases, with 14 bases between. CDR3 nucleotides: TGTGCCAGCAGCCCCGCGGGAGGCGGTAATGAAAAACTGTTTTTT. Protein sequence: CASSPAGGGNEKLFF.

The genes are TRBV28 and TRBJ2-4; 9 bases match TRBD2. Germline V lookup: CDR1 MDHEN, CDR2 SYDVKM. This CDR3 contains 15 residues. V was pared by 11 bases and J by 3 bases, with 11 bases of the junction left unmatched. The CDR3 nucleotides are TGTGCCTCGCGGGCGCGGGGGGGAGGCAAAAACATTCAGTACTTC. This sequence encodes CASRARGGGKNIQYF.

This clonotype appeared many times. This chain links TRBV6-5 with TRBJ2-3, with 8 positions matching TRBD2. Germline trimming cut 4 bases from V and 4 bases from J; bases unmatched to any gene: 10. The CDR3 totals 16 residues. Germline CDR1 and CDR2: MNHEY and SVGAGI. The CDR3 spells CASSLSGGGVADTQYF. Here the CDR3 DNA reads TGTGCCAGCAGTTTAAGCGGGGGCGGGGTCGCAGATACGCAGTATTTT.

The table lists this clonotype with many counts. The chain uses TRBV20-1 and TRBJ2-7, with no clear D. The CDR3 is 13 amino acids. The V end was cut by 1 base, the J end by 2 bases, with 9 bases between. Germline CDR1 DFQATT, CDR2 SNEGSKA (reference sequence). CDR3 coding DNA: TGCAGTGCTAGAGTTTCCGAACCCTACGAGCAGTACTTC. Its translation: CSARVSEPYEQYF.

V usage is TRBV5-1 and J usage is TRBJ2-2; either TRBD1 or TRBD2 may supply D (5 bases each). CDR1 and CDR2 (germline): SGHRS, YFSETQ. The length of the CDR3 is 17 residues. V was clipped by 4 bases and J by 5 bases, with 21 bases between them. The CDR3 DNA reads TGCGCCAGCAGCCGGGACCTCTTTCGGGTGGCTACCGGGGAGCTGTTTTTT. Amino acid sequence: CASSRDLFRVATGELFF.

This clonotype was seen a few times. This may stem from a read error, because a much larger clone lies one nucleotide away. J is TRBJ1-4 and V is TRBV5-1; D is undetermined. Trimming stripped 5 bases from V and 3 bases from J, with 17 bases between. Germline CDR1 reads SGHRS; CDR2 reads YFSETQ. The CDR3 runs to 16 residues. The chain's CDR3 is CASSIRPVGANEKLFF. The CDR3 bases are TGCGCCAGCAGTATAAGGCCTGTAGGAGCTAATGAAAAACTGTTTTTT.

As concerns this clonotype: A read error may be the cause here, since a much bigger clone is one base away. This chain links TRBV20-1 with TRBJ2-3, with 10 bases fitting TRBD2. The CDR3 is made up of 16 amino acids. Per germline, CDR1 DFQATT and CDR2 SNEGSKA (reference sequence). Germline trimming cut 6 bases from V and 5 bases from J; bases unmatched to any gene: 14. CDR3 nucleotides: TGCAGTGCCACAATTCCCGGGACTAGCGATTTAGATACGCAGTATTTT. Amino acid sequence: CSATIPGTSDLDTQYF.

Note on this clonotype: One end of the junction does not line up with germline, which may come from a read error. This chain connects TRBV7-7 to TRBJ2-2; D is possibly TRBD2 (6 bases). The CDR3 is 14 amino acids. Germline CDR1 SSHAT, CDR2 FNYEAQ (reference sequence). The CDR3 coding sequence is TGTGCTAGCAGCCTTAGCGGCGGCACCGGGGAGCTGTTTTTT. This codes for CASSLSGGTGELFF.

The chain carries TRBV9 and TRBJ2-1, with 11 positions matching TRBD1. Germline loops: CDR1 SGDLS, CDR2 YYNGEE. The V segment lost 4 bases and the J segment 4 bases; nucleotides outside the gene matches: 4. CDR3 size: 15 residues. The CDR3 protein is CASSPGQGAYNEQFF. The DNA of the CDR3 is TGTGCCAGCAGCCCTGGACAGGGGGCTTACAATGAGCAGTTCTTC.

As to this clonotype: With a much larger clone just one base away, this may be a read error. The CDR3 nucleotides are TGTGCCAGCAGCTCCAGGGGGCGCGGTCAGCCCCAGCATTTT. Its protein is CASSSRGRGQPQHF. The gene calls are TRBV7-2 and TRBJ1-5, with 8 nucleotides matching TRBD1. V lost 4 bases to trimming and J lost 6 bases; unmatched junction nucleotides: 5. This CDR3 spans 14 amino acids. Germline V CDR1 and CDR2: SGHTA, FQGNSA.

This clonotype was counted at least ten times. DNA of the CDR3: TGTGCCAGCACCTGGGGGGGGGCAACTAATGAAAAACTGTTTTTT. This sequence encodes CASTWGGATNEKLFF. J is TRBJ1-4 and V is TRBV28; D may be TRBD1 (5 bases). Trimming cost V 7 bases and J 0 bases, with 12 bases left between them. Germline CDR1 reads MDHEN; CDR2 reads SYDVKM. The CDR3 extends over 15 amino acids.

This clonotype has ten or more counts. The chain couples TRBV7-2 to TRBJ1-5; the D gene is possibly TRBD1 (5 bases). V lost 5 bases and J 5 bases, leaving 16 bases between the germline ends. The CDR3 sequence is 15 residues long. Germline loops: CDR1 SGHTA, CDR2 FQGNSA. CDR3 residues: CASSPGHRLDQPQHF. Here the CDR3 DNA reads TGTGCCAGCAGCCCAGGCCACAGGCTAGATCAGCCCCAGCATTTT.

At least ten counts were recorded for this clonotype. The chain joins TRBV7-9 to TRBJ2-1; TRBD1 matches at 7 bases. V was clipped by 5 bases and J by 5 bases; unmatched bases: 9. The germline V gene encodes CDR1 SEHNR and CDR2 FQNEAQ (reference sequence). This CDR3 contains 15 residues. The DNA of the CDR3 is TGTGCCAGCAGCCAAAGACAGGGCCTCGACAATGAGCAGTTCTTC. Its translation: CASSQRQGLDNEQFF.

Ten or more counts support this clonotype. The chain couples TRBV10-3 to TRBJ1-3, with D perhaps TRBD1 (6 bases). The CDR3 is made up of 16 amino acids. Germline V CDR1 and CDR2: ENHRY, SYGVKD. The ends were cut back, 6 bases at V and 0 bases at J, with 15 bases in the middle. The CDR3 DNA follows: TGTGCCATCAGCTCCGACAGGCGATCCTCTGGAAACACCATATATTTT. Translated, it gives CAISSDRRSSGNTIYF.

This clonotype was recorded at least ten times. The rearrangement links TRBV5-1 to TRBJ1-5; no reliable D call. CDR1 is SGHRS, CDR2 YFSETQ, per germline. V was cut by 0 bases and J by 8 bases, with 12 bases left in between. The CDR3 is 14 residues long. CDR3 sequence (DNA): TGCGCCAGCAGCTTGGCCCACGGTGGCGAGCCCCAGCATTTT. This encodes CASSLAHGGEPQHF.

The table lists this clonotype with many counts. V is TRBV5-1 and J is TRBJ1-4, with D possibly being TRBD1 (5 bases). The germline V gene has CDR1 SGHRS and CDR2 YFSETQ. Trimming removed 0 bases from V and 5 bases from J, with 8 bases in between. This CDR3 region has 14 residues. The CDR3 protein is CASSLEAGNEKLFF. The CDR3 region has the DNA TGCGCCAGCAGCTTGGAGGCAGGGAATGAAAAACTGTTTTTT. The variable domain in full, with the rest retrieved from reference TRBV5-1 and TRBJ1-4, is KAGVTQTPRYLIKTRGQQVTLSCSPISGHRSVSWYQQTPGQGLQFLFEYFSETQRNKGNFPGRFSGRQFSNSRSEMNVSTLELGDSALYLCASSLEAGNEKLFFGSGTQLSVL.

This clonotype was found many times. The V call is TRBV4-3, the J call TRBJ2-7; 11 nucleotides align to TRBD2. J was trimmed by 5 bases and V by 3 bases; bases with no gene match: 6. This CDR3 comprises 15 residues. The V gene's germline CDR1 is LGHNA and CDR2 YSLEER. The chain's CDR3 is CASSQGTSGFDEQYF. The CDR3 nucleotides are TGCGCCAGCAGCCAGGGGACTAGCGGATTCGACGAGCAGTACTTC.